Listed below are T cell receptor beta chains from one sample, sequenced in a study of blood T cell repertoires in COVID-19. Some clones are missing from TCRdb's copy, which holds only in-frame ones; the method was immunoSEQ multiplex PCR. The sample gives around 230,000 clones, about 87% of which show up once; roughly 2.7% is in the top ten. Sample: PBMCs or T cells enriched from blood (not recorded which). The origin of the receptors is a woman aged 25 to 45 who had recovered from COVID-19. CDR3s include the opening cysteine and the closing phenylalanine or tryptophan. The order of the fields is J gene, V gene, clone size, D gene, CDR3 DNA, CDR3 protein. D genes are given only for firm matches. Size is stated for part of the rows, as once, few or many counts, or as a class when the clone is expanded.

j_gene: TRBJ1-1; v_gene: TRBV12-5; abundance: .; d_gene: .; CDR3nt: TGTGCTAGTGGTGGGCTATTGGGGCTGGAAGCTTTCTTT; CDR3aa: CASGGLLGLEAFF
j_gene: TRBJ1-2; v_gene: TRBV19; abundance: .; d_gene: .; CDR3nt: TGTGCCAGTAGCGGGCTATGGGGACAAAACTATGGCTACACCTTC; CDR3aa: CASSGLWGQNYGYTF
j_gene: TRBJ2-5; v_gene: TRBV7-2; abundance: once; d_gene: .; CDR3nt: TGTGCCAGCAGCTTATCGTCTGGGCGCGAAGAGACCCAGTACTTC; CDR3aa: CASSLSSGREETQYF
j_gene: TRBJ2-3; v_gene: TRBV21-1; abundance: .; d_gene: .; CDR3nt: TGTGCCAGCAGCATTACGCGGGACAGGGGAGGGACAGATACGCAGTATTTT; CDR3aa: CASSITRDRGGTDTQYF
j_gene: TRBJ1-2; v_gene: TRBV5-1; abundance: .; d_gene: .; CDR3nt: TGCGCCAGCAGCTTTACGGTAGAGACGGGAGCTAACTATGGCTACACCTTC; CDR3aa: CASSFTVETGANYGYTF
j_gene: TRBJ1-1; v_gene: TRBV19; abundance: .; d_gene: .; CDR3nt: TGTGCCAGTAGTATAGGTTATTACGAGGGGGTGGACACTGAAGCTTTCTTT; CDR3aa: CASSIGYYEGVDTEAFF
j_gene: TRBJ1-2; v_gene: TRBV14; abundance: few; d_gene: .; CDR3nt: TGTGCCAGCAGCCAAGATGCGGGTTATGGCTACACCTTC; CDR3aa: CASSQDAGYGYTF
j_gene: TRBJ2-5; v_gene: TRBV2; abundance: .; d_gene: TRBD2; CDR3nt: TGTGCCAGCAGTGTCAGGAGCGGGGTTAGTAAGACCCAGTACTTC; CDR3aa: CASSVRSGVSKTQYF
j_gene: TRBJ2-5; v_gene: TRBV11-2; abundance: .; d_gene: TRBD1; CDR3nt: TGTGCCAGCAGCATAAGGACAGGGAGTACTGAGACCCAGTACTTC; CDR3aa: CASSIRTGSTETQYF
j_gene: TRBJ1-5; v_gene: TRBV10-3; abundance: once; d_gene: .; CDR3nt: TGTGCCATCAGTGAGTCTGCAGGGGGCAATCAGCCCCAGCATTTT; CDR3aa: CAISESAGGNQPQHF
j_gene: TRBJ1-1; v_gene: TRBV4-2; abundance: few; d_gene: TRBD1; CDR3nt: TGTGCCAGCACCCCAAGGGACAGAAAGAACACTGAAGCTTTCTTT; CDR3aa: CASTPRDRKNTEAFF
j_gene: TRBJ2-2; v_gene: TRBV4-1; abundance: few; d_gene: TRBD1; CDR3nt: TGCGCCAGCAGCCAACCTTGGACAGGGAAAATCGGGGAGCTGTTTTTT; CDR3aa: CASSQPWTGKIGELFF
j_gene: TRBJ1-2; v_gene: TRBV5-6; abundance: .; d_gene: TRBD1; CDR3nt: TGTGCCAGCAGCTTAACAGGACAGGGAGGCTCCGGCTACACCTTC; CDR3aa: CASSLTGQGGSGYTF
j_gene: TRBJ1-3; v_gene: TRBV7-6; abundance: .; d_gene: .; CDR3nt: TGTGCCAGCAGCCAACAGGGATTCGGAAACACCATATATTTT; CDR3aa: CASSQQGFGNTIYF
j_gene: TRBJ2-3; v_gene: TRBV6-2/TRBV6-3; abundance: .; d_gene: .; CDR3nt: TGTGCCAGCAGCTCAGGGGTAGATACGCAGTATTTT; CDR3aa: CASSSGVDTQYF
j_gene: TRBJ1-2; v_gene: TRBV7-3; abundance: .; d_gene: .; CDR3nt: TGTGCCAGCAGTCCCAACGGCCTTCAGGCCTATGGCTACACCTTC; CDR3aa: CASSPNGLQAYGYTF
j_gene: TRBJ2-5; v_gene: TRBV7-6; abundance: .; d_gene: .; CDR3nt: TGTGCCAGCAGCTTACAGGGAATACAAGAGACCCAGTACTTC; CDR3aa: CASSLQGIQETQYF
j_gene: TRBJ2-1; v_gene: TRBV9; abundance: .; d_gene: TRBD1; CDR3nt: TGTGCCAGCAGCGCGGAGGGAGCCGGGACAGGGAGTGAGCAGTTCTTC; CDR3aa: CASSAEGAGTGSEQFF
j_gene: TRBJ1-2; v_gene: TRBV4-1; abundance: once; d_gene: TRBD1; CDR3nt: TGCGCCAGCAGCCAAGGGAGGACAGGGGATGGCTACACCTTC; CDR3aa: CASSQGRTGDGYTF
j_gene: TRBJ1-6; v_gene: TRBV11-2; abundance: .; d_gene: TRBD1; CDR3nt: TGTGCCAGCAGCGGGAGACAGGGGGGCAATTCACCCCTCCACTTT; CDR3aa: CASSGRQGGNSPLHF
j_gene: TRBJ1-1; v_gene: TRBV7-3; abundance: .; d_gene: TRBD1; CDR3nt: TGTGCCAGCAGCTCGACAGGGTCCACTGAAGCTTTCTTT; CDR3aa: CASSSTGSTEAFF
j_gene: TRBJ2-1; v_gene: TRBV19; abundance: .; d_gene: TRBD1; CDR3nt: TGTGCCAGTAGTGCCGGGACAGGGACGAACAATGAGCAGTTCTTC; CDR3aa: CASSAGTGTNNEQFF
j_gene: TRBJ2-1; v_gene: TRBV29-1; abundance: .; d_gene: TRBD1; CDR3nt: TGCAGCATGCCGGGACAGGGGTTCAATGAGCAGTTCTTC; CDR3aa: CSMPGQGFNEQFF
j_gene: TRBJ1-5; v_gene: TRBV18; abundance: .; d_gene: TRBD1; CDR3nt: TGTGCCAGCTCACCGCCCCAGGGGGAGTATCAGCCCCAGCATTTT; CDR3aa: CASSPPQGEYQPQHF
j_gene: TRBJ2-2; v_gene: TRBV19; abundance: .; d_gene: TRBD2; CDR3nt: TGTGCCAGTAGTCTAGGCCTTAGCGGGGGGCCTGGGGAGCTGTTTTTT; CDR3aa: CASSLGLSGGPGELFF
j_gene: TRBJ2-1; v_gene: TRBV2; abundance: .; d_gene: .; CDR3nt: TGTGCCAGCAGTGAAGCCCGCTACAATGAGCAGTTCTTC; CDR3aa: CASSEARYNEQFF
j_gene: TRBJ2-1; v_gene: TRBV4-1; abundance: once; d_gene: TRBD2; CDR3nt: TGCGCCAGCAGCTTAGAAGCGGGGGGGCCCTACAATGAGCAGTTCTTC; CDR3aa: CASSLEAGGPYNEQFF
j_gene: TRBJ2-1; v_gene: TRBV6-4; abundance: .; d_gene: .; CDR3nt: TGTGCCAGCAGTGATTTCCTTTTCAATGAGCAGTTCTTC; CDR3aa: CASSDFLFNEQFF
j_gene: TRBJ1-6; v_gene: TRBV2; abundance: once; d_gene: .; CDR3nt: TGTGCCAGCAGTGAAGAAGCAATTTCACCCCTCCACTTT; CDR3aa: CASSEEAISPLHF
j_gene: TRBJ1-5; v_gene: TRBV10-3; abundance: .; d_gene: TRBD1; CDR3nt: TGTGCCATCAGTGAGGCCCACCGACAGGGTCCTAGCAATCAGCCCCAGCATTTT; CDR3aa: CAISEAHRQGPSNQPQHF
j_gene: TRBJ2-1; v_gene: TRBV5-8; abundance: .; d_gene: .; CDR3nt: TGTGCCAGCAGCTCCGACGGGGGGCGCTACAATGAGCAGTTCTTC; CDR3aa: CASSSDGGRYNEQFF
j_gene: TRBJ1-6; v_gene: TRBV5-5; abundance: .; d_gene: TRBD1; CDR3nt: TGTGCCAGCAGTCCGTCTCCAGGGGGTAATTCACCCCTCCACTTT; CDR3aa: CASSPSPGGNSPLHF
j_gene: TRBJ2-2; v_gene: TRBV7-2; abundance: .; d_gene: .; CDR3nt: TGTGCCAGCAGCCTGAACACCGGGGAGCTGTTTTTT; CDR3aa: CASSLNTGELFF
j_gene: TRBJ2-3; v_gene: TRBV7-7; abundance: .; d_gene: .; CDR3nt: TGTGCCAGCAGCCCTCGGGACATCACAGATACGCAGTATTTT; CDR3aa: CASSPRDITDTQYF
j_gene: TRBJ1-4; v_gene: TRBV7-2; abundance: .; d_gene: TRBD1; CDR3nt: TGTGCCAGCAGCCTCCGGACAGGGAGAGAAAAACTGTTTTTT; CDR3aa: CASSLRTGREKLFF
j_gene: TRBJ2-7; v_gene: TRBV18; abundance: .; d_gene: .; CDR3nt: TGTGCCAGCTCAAGTGGGGGGTCCTACGAGCAGTACTTC; CDR3aa: CASSSGGSYEQYF
j_gene: TRBJ2-7; v_gene: TRBV7-2; abundance: .; d_gene: .; CDR3nt: TGTGCCAGCAGCTTATCCTCAAGCGCGGGGCTCGGTAAGCAGTACTTC; CDR3aa: CASSLSSSAGLGKQYF
j_gene: TRBJ2-7; v_gene: TRBV5-1; abundance: .; d_gene: TRBD1; CDR3nt: TGCGCCAGCAGCTTGCGGAGACAGGGCGGAACCTACGAGCAGTACTTC; CDR3aa: CASSLRRQGGTYEQYF
j_gene: TRBJ1-4; v_gene: TRBV5-1; abundance: .; d_gene: .; CDR3nt: TGCGCCAGCAGCAGGGGGTTTAATGAAAAACTGTTTTTT; CDR3aa: CASSRGFNEKLFF
j_gene: TRBJ1-2; v_gene: TRBV18; abundance: .; d_gene: .; CDR3nt: TGTGCCAGCTCACCTTCGGATGGCTACACCTTC; CDR3aa: CASSPSDGYTF
j_gene: TRBJ2-2; v_gene: TRBV7-2; abundance: .; d_gene: .; CDR3nt: TGTGCCAGCAGCTTAGCCAGATTCTACACCGGGGAGCTGTTTTTT; CDR3aa: CASSLARFYTGELFF
j_gene: TRBJ2-2; v_gene: TRBV7-3; abundance: .; d_gene: .; CDR3nt: TGTGCCAGCAGCTTATTGAATGCAGCGAACACCGGGGAGCTGTTTTTT; CDR3aa: CASSLLNAANTGELFF
j_gene: TRBJ1-5; v_gene: TRBV12-3/TRBV12-4; abundance: once; d_gene: .; CDR3nt: TGTGCCAGCAGCCGTAGTGGTATCGAGCCCCAGCATTTT; CDR3aa: CASSRSGIEPQHF
j_gene: TRBJ2-7; v_gene: TRBV9; abundance: .; d_gene: TRBD1; CDR3nt: TGTGCCAGCAGCAGCCGGGACAGGGCGTACGAGCAGTACTTC; CDR3aa: CASSSRDRAYEQYF
j_gene: TRBJ2-2; v_gene: TRBV7-3; abundance: .; d_gene: TRBD2; CDR3nt: TGTGCCAGCAGCTTAAACGGGGGGGCCGCCACCGGGGAGCTGTTTTTT; CDR3aa: CASSLNGGAATGELFF
j_gene: TRBJ1-1; v_gene: TRBV5-1; abundance: once; d_gene: .; CDR3nt: TGCGCCAGCAGCTTGGGACCAGGAAGGACTGAAGCTTTCTTT; CDR3aa: CASSLGPGRTEAFF
j_gene: TRBJ2-7; v_gene: TRBV6-2/TRBV6-3; abundance: few; d_gene: .; CDR3nt: TGTGCCAGCAGCCCCGGGACTTATAGCTCCTACGAGCAGTACTTC; CDR3aa: CASSPGTYSSYEQYF
j_gene: TRBJ1-1; v_gene: TRBV19; abundance: few; d_gene: .; CDR3nt: TGTGCCAGTATGGGGGCAATGTCGTACACTGAAGCTTTCTTT; CDR3aa: CASMGAMSYTEAFF
j_gene: TRBJ2-7; v_gene: TRBV5-4; abundance: .; d_gene: .; CDR3nt: TGTGCCAGCAGCTTGTTGTCGCGGGACCGGTCCTACGAGCAGTACTTC; CDR3aa: CASSLLSRDRSYEQYF
j_gene: TRBJ2-7; v_gene: TRBV5-8; abundance: once; d_gene: TRBD1; CDR3nt: TGTGCCAGCAGCCCGAGGGACAGGGCAGCCTACGAGCAGTACTTC; CDR3aa: CASSPRDRAAYEQYF
j_gene: TRBJ1-6; v_gene: TRBV4-2; abundance: .; d_gene: .; CDR3nt: TGTGCCAGCAGCCAAGATGGGCAGGCGATCTATAATTCACCCCTCCACTTT; CDR3aa: CASSQDGQAIYNSPLHF